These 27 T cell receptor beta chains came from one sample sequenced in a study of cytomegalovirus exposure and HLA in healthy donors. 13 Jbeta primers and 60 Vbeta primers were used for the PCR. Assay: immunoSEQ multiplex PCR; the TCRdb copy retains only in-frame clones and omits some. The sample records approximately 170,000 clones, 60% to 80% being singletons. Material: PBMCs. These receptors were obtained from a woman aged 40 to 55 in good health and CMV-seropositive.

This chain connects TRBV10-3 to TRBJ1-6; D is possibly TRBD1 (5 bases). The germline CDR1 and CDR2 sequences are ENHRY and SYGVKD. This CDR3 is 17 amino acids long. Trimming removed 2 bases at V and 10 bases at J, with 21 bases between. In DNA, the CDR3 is TGTGCCATCAGTGAGCAGGACTCCCGGGGACTTCAATCACCCCTCCACTTT. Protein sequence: CAISEQDSRGLQSPLHF.

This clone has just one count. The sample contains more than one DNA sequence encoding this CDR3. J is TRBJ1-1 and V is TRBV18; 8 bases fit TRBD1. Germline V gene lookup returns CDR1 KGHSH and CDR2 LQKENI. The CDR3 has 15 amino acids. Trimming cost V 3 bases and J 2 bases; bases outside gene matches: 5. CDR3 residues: CASSPAGTGNTEAFF. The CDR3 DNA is TGTGCCAGCTCACCTGCCGGGACAGGCAACACTGAAGCTTTCTTT.

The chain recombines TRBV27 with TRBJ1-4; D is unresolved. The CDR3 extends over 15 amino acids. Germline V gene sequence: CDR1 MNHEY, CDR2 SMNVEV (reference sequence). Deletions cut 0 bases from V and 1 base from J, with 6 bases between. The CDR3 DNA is TGTGCCAGCAGTTTATCAGCGGGAACTAATGAAAAACTGTTTTTT. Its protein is CASSLSAGTNEKLFF.

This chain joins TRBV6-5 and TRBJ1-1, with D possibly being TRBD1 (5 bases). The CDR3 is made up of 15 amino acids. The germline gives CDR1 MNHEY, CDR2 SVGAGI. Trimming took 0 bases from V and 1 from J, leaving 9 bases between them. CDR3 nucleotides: TGTGCCAGCAGTTACTCGAACAGGAAGAACACTGAAGCTTTCTTT. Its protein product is CASSYSNRKNTEAFF.

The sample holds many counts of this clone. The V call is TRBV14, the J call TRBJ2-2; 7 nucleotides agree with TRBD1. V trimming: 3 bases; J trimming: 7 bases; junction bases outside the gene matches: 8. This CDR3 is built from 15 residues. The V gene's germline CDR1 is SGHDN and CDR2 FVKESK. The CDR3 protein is CASSQTGLRNGELFF. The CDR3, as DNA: TGTGCCAGCAGCCAGACAGGGTTAAGGAACGGGGAGCTGTTTTTT.

For the CDR3, the DNA is TGTGCCAGTAGTATGGCAGGCGACATCTATGGCTACACCTTC. Residues: CASSMAGDIYGYTF. The V and J genes are TRBV19 and TRBJ1-2; D gene ambiguous. The CDR3 is made up of 14 amino acids. Trimming pared 3 bases from V and 4 bases from J, leaving 12 bases between. Germline CDR1 reads LNHDA; CDR2 reads SQIVND (reference sequence).

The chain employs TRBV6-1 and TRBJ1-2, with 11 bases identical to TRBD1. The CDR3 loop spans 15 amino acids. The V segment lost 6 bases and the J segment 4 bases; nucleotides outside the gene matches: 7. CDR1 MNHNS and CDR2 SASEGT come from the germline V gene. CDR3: CASRPGQGDSYGYTF. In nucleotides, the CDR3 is TGTGCCAGCAGACCGGGACAGGGGGACTCCTATGGCTACACCTTC.

The CDR3 sequence is CASSLSGVLTGNTIYF. DNA for the CDR3: TGTGCCAGCAGCTTATCGGGGGTCTTAACTGGAAACACCATATATTTT. This chain joins TRBV7-2 and TRBJ1-3; perhaps TRBD1 as D (5 bases). With 2 bases removed from V and 2 bases from J, the gap between germline ends came to 13 bases. Germline CDR1 reads SGHTA; CDR2 reads FQGNSA. The CDR3 contains 16 residues.

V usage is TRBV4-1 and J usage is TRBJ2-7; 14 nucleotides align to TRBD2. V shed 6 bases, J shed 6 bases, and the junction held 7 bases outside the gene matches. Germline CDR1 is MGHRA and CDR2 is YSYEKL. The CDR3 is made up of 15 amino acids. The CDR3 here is CASRPWTSGRSEQYF. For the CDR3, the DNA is TGCGCCAGCAGGCCATGGACTAGCGGGAGGAGCGAGCAGTACTTC.

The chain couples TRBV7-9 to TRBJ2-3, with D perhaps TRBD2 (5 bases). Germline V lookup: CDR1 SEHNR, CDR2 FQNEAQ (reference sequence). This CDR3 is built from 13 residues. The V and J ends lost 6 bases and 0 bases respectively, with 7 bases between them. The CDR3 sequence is CASRRESTDTQYF. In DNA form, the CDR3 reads TGTGCCAGCAGAAGGGAGAGCACAGATACGCAGTATTTT.

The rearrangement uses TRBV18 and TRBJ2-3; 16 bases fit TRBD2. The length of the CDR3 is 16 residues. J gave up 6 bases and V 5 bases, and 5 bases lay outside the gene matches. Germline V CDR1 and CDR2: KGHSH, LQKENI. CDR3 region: CASSTGLAGGSDTQYF. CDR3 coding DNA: TGTGCCAGCTCAACGGGACTAGCGGGGGGGTCCGATACGCAGTATTTT.

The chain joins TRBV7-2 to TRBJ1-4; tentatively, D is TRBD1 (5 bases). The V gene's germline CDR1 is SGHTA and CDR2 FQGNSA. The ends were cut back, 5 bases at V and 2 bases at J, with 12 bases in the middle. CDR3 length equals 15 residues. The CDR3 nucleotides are TGTGCCAGCAGCGAATCAGGGATTACTAATGAAAAACTGTTTTTT. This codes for CASSESGITNEKLFF.

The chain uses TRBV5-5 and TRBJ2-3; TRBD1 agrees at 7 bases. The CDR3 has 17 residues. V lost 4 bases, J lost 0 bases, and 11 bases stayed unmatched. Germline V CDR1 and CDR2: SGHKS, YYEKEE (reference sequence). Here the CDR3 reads CASSMRQGNPSTDTQYF. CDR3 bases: TGTGCCAGCAGCATGCGACAGGGCAACCCTAGCACAGATACGCAGTATTTT.

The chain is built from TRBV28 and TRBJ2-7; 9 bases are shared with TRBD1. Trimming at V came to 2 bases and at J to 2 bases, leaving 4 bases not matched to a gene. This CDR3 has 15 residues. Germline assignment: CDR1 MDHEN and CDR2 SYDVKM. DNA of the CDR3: TGTGCCAGCAGTTTAACAGGGGGCAACCCCTACGAGCAGTACTTC. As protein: CASSLTGGNPYEQYF.

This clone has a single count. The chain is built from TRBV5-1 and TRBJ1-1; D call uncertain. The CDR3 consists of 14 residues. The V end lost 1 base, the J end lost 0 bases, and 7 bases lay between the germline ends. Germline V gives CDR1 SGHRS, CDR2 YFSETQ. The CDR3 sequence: CASSLSYLNTEAFF. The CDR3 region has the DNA TGCGCCAGCAGCTTGTCCTATTTGAACACTGAAGCTTTCTTT.

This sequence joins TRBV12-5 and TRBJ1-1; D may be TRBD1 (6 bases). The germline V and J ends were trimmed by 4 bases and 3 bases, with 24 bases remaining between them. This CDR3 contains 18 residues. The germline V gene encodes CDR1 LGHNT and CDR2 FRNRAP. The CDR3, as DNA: TGTGCTAGTGGTTCCAACTTACACGTTGCAGGGGATGACACTGAAGCTTTCTTT. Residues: CASGSNLHVAGDDTEAFF.

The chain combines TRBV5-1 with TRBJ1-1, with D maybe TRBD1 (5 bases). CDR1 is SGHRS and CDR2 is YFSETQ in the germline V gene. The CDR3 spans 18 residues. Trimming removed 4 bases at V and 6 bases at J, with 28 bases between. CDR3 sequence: CASSDFRAGLSTQSEAFF. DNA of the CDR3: TGCGCCAGCAGCGACTTCCGAGCAGGGTTGTCAACTCAATCTGAAGCTTTCTTT. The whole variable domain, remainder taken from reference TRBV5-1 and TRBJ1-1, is KAGVTQTPRYLIKTRGQQVTLSCSPISGHRSVSWYQQTPGQGLQFLFEYFSETQRNKGNFPGRFSGRQFSNSRSEMNVSTLELGDSALYLCASSDFRAGLSTQSEAFFGQGTRLTVV.

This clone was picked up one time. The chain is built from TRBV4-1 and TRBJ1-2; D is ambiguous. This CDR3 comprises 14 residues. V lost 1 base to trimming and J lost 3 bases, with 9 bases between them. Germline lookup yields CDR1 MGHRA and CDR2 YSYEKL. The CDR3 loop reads CASSQVRSDYGYTF. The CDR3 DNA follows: TGCGCCAGCAGCCAAGTCAGGTCTGACTATGGCTACACCTTC.

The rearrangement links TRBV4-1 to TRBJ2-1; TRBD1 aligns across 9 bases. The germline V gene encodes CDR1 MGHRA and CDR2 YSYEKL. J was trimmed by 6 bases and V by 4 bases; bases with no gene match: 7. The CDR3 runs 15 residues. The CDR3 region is CASSRPGQGVNEQFF. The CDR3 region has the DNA TGCGCCAGCAGCCGACCGGGACAGGGTGTCAATGAGCAGTTCTTC.

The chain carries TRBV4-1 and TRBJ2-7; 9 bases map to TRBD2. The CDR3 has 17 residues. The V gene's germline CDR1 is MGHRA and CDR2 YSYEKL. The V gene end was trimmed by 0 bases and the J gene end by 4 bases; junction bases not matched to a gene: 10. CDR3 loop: CASSQEGSLAGMYEQYF. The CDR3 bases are TGCGCCAGCAGCCAAGAGGGGTCCCTAGCGGGAATGTACGAGCAGTACTTC.

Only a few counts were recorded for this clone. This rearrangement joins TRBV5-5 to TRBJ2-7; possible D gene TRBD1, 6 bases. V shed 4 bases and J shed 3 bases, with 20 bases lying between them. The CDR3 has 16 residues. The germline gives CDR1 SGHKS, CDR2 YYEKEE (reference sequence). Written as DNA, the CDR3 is TGTGCCAGCAGCCTGGTGGGACAAGTCTCCAACTACGAGCAGTACTTC. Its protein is CASSLVGQVSNYEQYF.

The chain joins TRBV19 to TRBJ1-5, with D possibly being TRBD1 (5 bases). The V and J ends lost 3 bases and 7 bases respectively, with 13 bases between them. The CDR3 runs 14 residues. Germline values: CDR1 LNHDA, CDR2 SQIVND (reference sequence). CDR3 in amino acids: CASSMGGPGQPQHF. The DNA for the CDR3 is TGTGCCAGTAGTATGGGGGGACCGGGGCAGCCCCAGCATTTT.

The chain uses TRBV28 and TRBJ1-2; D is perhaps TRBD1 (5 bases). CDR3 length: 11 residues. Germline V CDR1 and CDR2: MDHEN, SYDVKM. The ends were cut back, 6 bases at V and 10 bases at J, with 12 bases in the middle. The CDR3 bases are TGTGCCAGCAGAACACAGGTGTCCTACACCTTC. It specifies CASRTQVSYTF.

For the CDR3, the DNA is TGCGCCAGCAGCTCCCGGGACAGGGGGCTGGTTTCCGATGGCTACACCTTC. Protein sequence: CASSSRDRGLVSDGYTF. The chain employs TRBV5-1 and TRBJ1-2; 12 bases match TRBD1. Per the germline V gene, CDR1 is SGHRS and CDR2 is YFSETQ. The CDR3 has 17 residues. Trimming took 3 bases from V and 6 from J; bases not matched to a gene: 12.

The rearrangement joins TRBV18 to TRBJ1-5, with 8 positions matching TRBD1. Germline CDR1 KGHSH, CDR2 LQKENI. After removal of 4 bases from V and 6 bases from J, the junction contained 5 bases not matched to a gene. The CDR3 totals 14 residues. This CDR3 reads CASSHDTGGQPQHF. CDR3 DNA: TGTGCCAGCTCACACGACACAGGGGGTCAGCCCCAGCATTTT.

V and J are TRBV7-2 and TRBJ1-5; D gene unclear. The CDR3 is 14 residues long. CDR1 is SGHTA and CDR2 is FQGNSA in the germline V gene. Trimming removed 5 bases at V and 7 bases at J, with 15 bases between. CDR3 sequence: CASSVSGPGQPQHF. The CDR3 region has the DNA TGTGCCAGCAGCGTCTCAGGTCCCGGACAGCCCCAGCATTTT.

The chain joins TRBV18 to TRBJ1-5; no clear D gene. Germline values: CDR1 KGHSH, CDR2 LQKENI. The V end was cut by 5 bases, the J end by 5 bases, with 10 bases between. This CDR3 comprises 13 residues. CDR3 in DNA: TGTGCCAGCTCAACCGCAGGTGATCAGCCCCAGCATTTT. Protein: CASSTAGDQPQHF.